Below are 24 T cell receptor beta chains sequenced from a single sample in a study of CD4 T cells in lung cancer. Clones were read by immunoSEQ multiplex PCR, and TCRdb kept only the in-frame ones, dropping some. There are some 10,000 clones in the sample; about 62% occur only once, and 15% lies in the top ten. The lung tissue was taken at least 3 cm from the tumor in the same resection. Specimen: normal lung tissue taken away from the tumor. These receptor sequences come from a man between 60 and 75 years old with non-small cell lung cancer.

This clone was detected only once. The chain employs TRBV12-5 and TRBJ1-3, with TRBD1 matching 9 bases. CDR1 LGHNT and CDR2 FRNRAP come from the germline V gene. This CDR3 comprises 19 residues. Losses at the gene ends were 7 bases for V and 9 bases for J; bases not matched to a gene: 25. CDR3 residues: CASAPPEAGQGAAGGTIYF. The CDR3 DNA reads as TGTGCTAGTGCCCCACCAGAGGCGGGACAGGGCGCTGCTGGGGGCACCATATATTTT.

This chain connects TRBV7-8 to TRBJ1-5, with 12 bases matching TRBD1. The CDR3 runs to 17 residues. Germline CDR1 and CDR2: SGHVS and FQNEAQ. Trimming took 5 bases from V and 6 from J; bases not matched to a gene: 11. The CDR3 DNA reads TGTGCCAGCAGCGGAATGGGACAGGGGGCAGGGGCTCAGCCCCAGCATTTT. This sequence encodes CASSGMGQGAGAQPQHF.

The genes are TRBV5-6 and TRBJ2-5, with a weak D call TRBD1 (6 bases). TRBJ2-7 matches the DNA end more closely, so the J call is doubtful. Germline CDR1 SGHDT, CDR2 YYEEEE. This CDR3 is 14 amino acids long. CDR3 amino acids: CASSLRTANYEQYF. In nucleotides, the CDR3 is TGTGCCAGCAGCTTGCGGACAGCAAACTACGAGCAGTACTTC.

This chain uses TRBV18 with TRBJ2-7, with 8 positions matching TRBD2. V lost 8 bases to trimming and J lost 5 bases; unmatched junction nucleotides: 5. The CDR3 runs to 12 residues. CDR1 is KGHSH, CDR2 LQKENI, per germline. CDR3 coding DNA: TGTGCCAGCGGAGCGGGGGTTGACGAGCAGTACTTC. Amino acids: CASGAGVDEQYF.

This chain uses TRBV5-1 with TRBJ2-2, with 10 bases aligning to TRBD1. This CDR3 region has 15 residues. J gave up 6 bases and V 3 bases, and 5 bases lay outside the gene matches. The germline gives CDR1 SGHRS, CDR2 YFSETQ. The CDR3 spells CASSWDRGNSGELFF. The CDR3 DNA reads TGCGCCAGCAGCTGGGACAGGGGAAACTCCGGGGAGCTGTTTTTT.

V usage is TRBV25-1 and J usage is TRBJ2-7, with 12 bases lining up with TRBD2. CDR3 length: 14 residues. Germline CDR1 and CDR2: MGHDK and SYGVNS. Germline trimming cut 5 bases from V and 6 bases from J; bases unmatched to any gene: 5. This chain's CDR3 is CASSPGLAGTEQYF. The CDR3 DNA reads as TGTGCCAGCAGTCCCGGACTAGCGGGAACCGAGCAGTACTTC.

The chain employs TRBV29-1 and TRBJ1-2; D not certain. The CDR3 totals 12 residues. CDR1 and CDR2 (germline): SQVTM, ANQGSEA. V shed 4 bases and J shed 1 base, with 7 bases lying between them. CDR3 coding DNA: TGCAGCGTTGGAGGCCTTAACTATGGCTACACCTTC. Translated, it gives CSVGGLNYGYTF.

The chain uses TRBV2 and TRBJ1-5; 7 nucleotides agree with TRBD1. V lost 6 bases and J lost 5; bases outside the gene matches: 7. The CDR3 is made up of 14 amino acids. Germline V lookup: CDR1 SNHLY, CDR2 FYNNEI. CDR3 residues: CASSPRTGDQPQHF. The DNA for the CDR3 is TGTGCCAGCAGCCCCCGGACAGGCGATCAGCCCCAGCATTTT.

V usage is TRBV29-1 and J usage is TRBJ1-1, with D possibly TRBD1 on 6 matching bases. Germline V CDR1 and CDR2: SQVTM, ANQGSEA. This CDR3 spans 14 amino acids. V was trimmed by 4 bases and J by 6 bases, leaving 18 bases between them. The CDR3 DNA reads TGCAGCGTTGGGGGGCAACAGGTGGGGGCTGAAGCTTTCTTT. Translation: CSVGGQQVGAEAFF. Complete variable domain (other parts from reference TRBV29-1 and TRBJ1-1): SAVISQKPSRDICQRGTSLTIQCQVDSQVTMMFWYRQQPGQSLTLIATANQGSEATYESGFVIDKFPISRPNLTFSTLTVSNMSPEDSSIYLCSVGGQQVGAEAFFGQGTRLTVV.

This clone was seen more than once but under ten times. The V call is TRBV5-4, the J call TRBJ2-3; 8 nucleotides agree with TRBD2. This CDR3 contains 15 residues. In germline, CDR1 is SGHNT, CDR2 YYREEE (reference sequence). V lost 5 bases, J lost 3 bases, and 8 bases stayed unmatched. As DNA, the CDR3 is TGTGCCAGCAGTCCTACGGGACTAGAAACAGATACGCAGTATTTT. This sequence encodes CASSPTGLETDTQYF.

V and J are TRBV13 and TRBJ2-3, with D possibly being TRBD2 (5 bases). Germline V gene sequence: CDR1 PRHDT, CDR2 FYEKMQ (reference sequence). The CDR3 has 16 amino acids. V was pared by 2 bases and J by 1 base, with 13 bases between. CDR3 bases: TGTGCCAGCAGCTTAATGGTAGCGAAAGGCACAGATACGCAGTATTTT. Translating it yields CASSLMVAKGTDTQYF.

V usage is TRBV30 and J usage is TRBJ1-1; 9 positions agree with TRBD1. V lost 0 bases, J lost 4 bases, and 3 bases stayed unmatched. This CDR3 is 14 amino acids long. CDR1 is GTSNPN, CDR2 SVGIG, per germline (reference sequence). CDR3 residues: CAWSVGTGFTEAFF. The CDR3 bases are TGTGCCTGGAGTGTCGGGACAGGGTTCACTGAAGCTTTCTTT.

The chain joins TRBV10-1 to TRBJ2-7; TRBD1 agrees at 7 bases. The CDR3 length is 13 residues. From germline, CDR1 is WNHNN and CDR2 SYGVQD (reference sequence). J was trimmed by 1 base and V by 6 bases; bases with no gene match: 3. CDR3 nucleotides: TGCGCCAGCAGGGGGGACAGTTCCTACGAGCAGTACGTC. Translating gives CASRGDSSYEQYV.

The table lists this clone with a few counts. The V and J genes are TRBV19 and TRBJ2-1, with D perhaps TRBD2 (6 bases). CDR1 and CDR2 (germline): LNHDA, SQIVND (reference sequence). Trimming pared 7 bases from V and 6 bases from J, leaving 19 bases between. The CDR3 extends over 15 amino acids. CDR3 in DNA: TGTGCCAGTACCTCCTTGAGGAGCGGGCTCAATGAGCAGTTCTTC. Translating gives CASTSLRSGLNEQFF. The full variable domain, with the rest looked up from reference TRBV19 and TRBJ2-1, is DGGITQSPKYLFRKEGQNVTLSCEQNLNHDAMYWYRQDPGQGLRLIYYSQIVNDFQKGDIAEGYSVSREKKESFPLTVTSAQKNPTAFYLCASTSLRSGLNEQFFGPGTRLTVL.

The rearrangement joins TRBV4-1 to TRBJ2-1; 10 bases are shared with TRBD2. The CDR3 extends over 15 amino acids. Germline V gene data show CDR1 as MGHRA and CDR2 as YSYEKL. V shed 4 bases, J shed 4 bases, and the junction held 4 bases outside the gene matches. CDR3 nucleotides: TGCGCCAGCAGCCCGGGACTAGCGCATTACAATGAGCAGTTCTTC. Its translation: CASSPGLAHYNEQFF.

J is TRBJ1-4 and V is TRBV19, with TRBD1 identical over 8 bases. This CDR3 has 14 amino acids. Germline V gene data show CDR1 as LNHDA and CDR2 as SQIVND (reference sequence). Trimming cost V 5 bases and J 7 bases; bases outside gene matches: 6. The CDR3 here is CASSLRQGSEKLFF. CDR3 DNA sequence: TGTGCCAGTAGTCTCAGACAGGGGAGTGAAAAACTGTTTTTT.

This clone was seen only a few times. The chain uses TRBV12-5 and TRBJ2-7, with 9 bases that match TRBD2. The length of the CDR3 is 10 residues. Germline CDR1 is LGHNT and CDR2 is FRNRAP. CDR3 sequence: CPYSGSEQYV. The CDR3 nucleotides are TGTCCATATAGCGGGAGCGAGCAGTACGTC.

This clone is categorized as medium-sized. The chain has TRBV2 and TRBJ1-5, with 11 bases matching TRBD1. Germline CDR1 is SNHLY and CDR2 is FYNNEI. The V and J ends lost 5 bases and 4 bases, in that order; junction bases with no gene match: 4. The length of the CDR3 is 15 residues. CDR3 protein: CASSLGQGANQPQHF. In DNA, the CDR3 is TGTGCCAGCAGTCTAGGACAGGGGGCGAATCAGCCCCAGCATTTT.

In its sample, this clone was seen many times. V usage is TRBV5-1 and J usage is TRBJ2-2, with a tentative D call TRBD1 (6 bases). The germline CDR1 and CDR2 sequences are SGHRS and YFSETQ. This CDR3 contains 14 residues. V dropped 4 bases and J dropped 5 bases, with 12 bases sitting between them. Here the CDR3 reads CASSPGDMTGELFF. For the CDR3, the DNA is TGCGCCAGCAGCCCTGGGGACATGACCGGGGAGCTGTTTTTT.

The CDR3 here is CASSTTQGRKDEQYF. The CDR3 DNA is TGTGCCAGCAGCACTACACAGGGGAGGAAGGACGAGCAGTACTTC. The chain recombines TRBV7-9 with TRBJ2-7, with a tentative D call TRBD1 (7 bases). Germline V gene lookup returns CDR1 SEHNR and CDR2 FQNEAQ (reference sequence). There are 15 residues in the CDR3. Trimming pared 5 bases from V and 5 bases from J, leaving 19 bases between.

This clone occurred a few times. The chain couples TRBV27 to TRBJ1-2; D possibly corresponds to TRBD1 (5 bases). The V gene lost 10 bases and the J gene lost 12 bases, with 27 bases spanning the gap. The length of the CDR3 is 14 residues. The germline V gene has CDR1 MNHEY and CDR2 SMNVEV (reference sequence). The CDR3 sequence is CATKQYPGVPTHTF. CDR3 DNA sequence: TGTGCCACCAAGCAGTACCCGGGGGTGCCGACCCACACCTTC.

The chain uses TRBV6-1 and TRBJ2-1, with unresolved D. This CDR3 spans 16 amino acids. In germline, CDR1 is MNHNS, CDR2 SASEGT. Trimming took off 2 bases at V and 7 bases at J, with 18 bases between the two ends. The CDR3 coding sequence is TGTGCCAGCAGTGAATCTCGAGAGGCCACGCGGAATGAGCAGTTCTTC. Its protein is CASSESREATRNEQFF.

In its sample, this clone was seen a few times. The chain has TRBV4-2 and TRBJ2-1, with a weak D call TRBD2 (5 bases). This CDR3 is built from 20 residues. CDR1 and CDR2 from the germline V gene are LGHNA and YNFKEQ. V was clipped by 0 bases and J by 7 bases, with 28 bases between them. CDR3 residues: CASSQDSGRGSGFKLNEQFF. The DNA of the CDR3 is TGTGCCAGCAGCCAAGATTCTGGCAGAGGGTCGGGCTTCAAATTGAATGAGCAGTTCTTC.

The rearrangement joins TRBV19 to TRBJ2-3; a weak D match, TRBD1 (5 bases). Germline lookup yields CDR1 LNHDA and CDR2 SQIVND (reference sequence). The CDR3 is 11 amino acids. V shed 6 bases and J shed 5 bases, with 6 bases lying between them. In nucleotides, the CDR3 is TGTGCCAGTAGCCAGGGAGATACGCAGTATTTT. Translation gives CASSQGDTQYF.